One sample yielded the 7 T cell receptor beta chains listed below, sequenced in a study of blood T cell repertoires in COVID-19. Generated by immunoSEQ multiplex PCR, the TCRdb table keeps only in-frame clones and is missing some. The table has approximately 460,000 clones, about 88% seen once. Source material: peripheral blood. Receptor source: a man in his late teens or twenties with COVID-19, enrolled during active disease.

The J gene is TRBJ2-1, the V gene TRBV5-1; 9 positions agree with TRBD1. Germline V gene lookup returns CDR1 SGHRS and CDR2 YFSETQ. J lost 0 bases, V lost 0 bases, and 4 bases had no gene match. The CDR3 is 17 amino acids. The CDR3 is CASSLGDRASSYNEQFF. CDR3 bases: TGCGCCAGCAGCTTGGGGGACAGGGCGAGCTCCTACAATGAGCAGTTCTTC. The full variable domain, in which reference TRBV5-1 and TRBJ2-1 provide the parts outside the CDR3, is KAGVTQTPRYLIKTRGQQVTLSCSPISGHRSVSWYQQTPGQGLQFLFEYFSETQRNKGNFPGRFSGRQFSNSRSEMNVSTLELGDSALYLCASSLGDRASSYNEQFFGPGTRLTVL.

CDR3 in amino acids: CASSLGQSNTGELFF. The CDR3 DNA sequence: TGTGCCAGCAGTTTGGGACAGTCGAACACCGGGGAGCTGTTTTTT. The chain has TRBV28 and TRBJ2-2, with 7 bases matching TRBD1. CDR1 is MDHEN, CDR2 SYDVKM, per germline. V trimming: 3 bases; J trimming: 0 bases; junction bases outside the gene matches: 1. The CDR3 sequence is 15 residues long.

The J gene is TRBJ1-4, the V gene TRBV7-9; 9 bases map to TRBD1. With V trimmed by 5 bases and J by 7 bases, 8 bases remained unmatched. The V gene's germline CDR1 is SEHNR and CDR2 FQNEAQ (reference sequence). The CDR3 has 15 residues. CDR3 sequence reads: CASSPRTGEAEKLFF. CDR3 nucleotide sequence: TGTGCCAGCAGCCCACGGACAGGGGAGGCTGAAAAACTGTTTTTT.

The chain has TRBV14 and TRBJ1-2; no clear D gene. The germline V and J ends were trimmed by 4 bases and 4 bases, with 13 bases remaining between them. Germline CDR1 SGHDN, CDR2 FVKESK. CDR3 length: 14 residues. The CDR3 here is CASSPMALGYGYTF. In nucleotides, the CDR3 is TGTGCCAGCAGCCCCATGGCTCTTGGCTATGGCTACACCTTC.

V and J are TRBV7-9 and TRBJ2-2; TRBD2 might be the D (6 bases). This CDR3 contains 18 residues. Trimming removed 1 base at V and 2 bases at J, with 17 bases between. From germline, CDR1 is SEHNR and CDR2 FQNEAQ (reference sequence). The CDR3 DNA reads as TGTGCCAGCAGCTTAGGGGGCCTAACGGGAGCAAACACCGGGGAGCTGTTTTTT. This gives the protein CASSLGGLTGANTGELFF. The variable domain in full, completed from reference TRBV7-9 and TRBJ2-2, reads DTGVSQNPRHKITKRGQNVTFRCDPISEHNRLYWYRQTLGQGPEFLTYFQNEAQLEKSRLLSDRFSAERPKGSFSTLEIQRTEQGDSAMYLCASSLGGLTGANTGELFFGEGSRLTVL.

V gene TRBV5-4 combines with J gene TRBJ2-3, with 8 bases identical to TRBD2. The CDR3 contains 16 residues. V was pared by 3 bases and J by 0 bases, with 6 bases of the junction left unmatched. CDR1 SGHNT and CDR2 YYREEE come from the germline V gene (reference sequence). As DNA, the CDR3 is TGTGCCAGCAGCTCTTCCGGGACTAGAAGCACAGATACGCAGTATTTT. Encoded protein: CASSSSGTRSTDTQYF. Combining the CDR3 with reference TRBV5-4 and TRBJ2-3 gives the whole variable domain ETGVTQSPTHLIKTRGQQVTLRCSSQSGHNTVSWYQQALGQGPQFIFQYYREEENGRGNFPPRFSGLQFPNYSSELNVNALELDDSALYLCASSSSGTRSTDTQYFGPGTRLTVL.

This chain uses TRBV5-6 with TRBJ2-4, with 10 bases that match TRBD1. The CDR3 is 14 residues long. After removal of 2 bases from V and 7 bases from J, the junction contained 3 bases not matched to a gene. CDR1 SGHDT and CDR2 YYEEEE come from the germline V gene. As DNA, the CDR3 is TGTGCCAGCAGCTTACCGGGACAGGGGAACATTCAGTACTTC. Translated: CASSLPGQGNIQYF.